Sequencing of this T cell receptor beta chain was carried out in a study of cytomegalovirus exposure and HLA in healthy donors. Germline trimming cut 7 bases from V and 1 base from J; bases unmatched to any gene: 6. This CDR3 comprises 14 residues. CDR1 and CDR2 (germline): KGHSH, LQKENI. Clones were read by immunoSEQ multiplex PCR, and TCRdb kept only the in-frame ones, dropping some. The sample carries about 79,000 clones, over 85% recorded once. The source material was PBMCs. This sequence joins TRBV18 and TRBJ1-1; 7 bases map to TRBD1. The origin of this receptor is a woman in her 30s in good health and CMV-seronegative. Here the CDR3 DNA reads TGTGCCAGCTGTAGGACAGGCCAGAACACTGAAGCTTTCTTT. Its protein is CASCRTGQNTEAFF.